This T cell receptor (beta chain) was documented in a study of cytomegalovirus exposure and HLA in healthy donors (dated by TCRdb to about 2017). Turning to the overall study: According to an earlier analysis of several hundred of the donors, some 170 million T cells yielded over 100 million unique TCR beta sequences and roughly 280 Gb of sequence data. On average, 235,054 unique TCR beta nucleotide sequences were sequenced per donor among more than 350 genotyped donors of the cohort, with about 19% of those sequences being non-productive. Genome-wide SNP genotypes for about 65% of the roughly 670 donors were used in a later genetic analysis, which treated that subset as a discovery cohort. In addition to the first cohort of around 670 subjects, a separate validation cohort of some 120 different subjects was used. Rather than using new phenotypic data, the later analysis identified candidate immune exposures from TCR beta sequences and from how often those sequences occurred across donors. The number of typed donors differed by locus: roughly 629-640 for A, B, C, DRB1 and DQB1; some 500 for DQA1; fewer than 610 for DPA1; and 400 to 480 for DPB1. The genetic ancestry cluster associated with self-reported Caucasian donors included 80% to 90% of the approximately 410 genotyped donors. HLA typing covered class I and class II loci at four-digit resolution. Approximately 300 gigabases of sequencing data and approximately 85 million unique TCR sequences were included in an early release covering roughly 600 HLA-typed donors. The T cell repertoires of several hundred subjects were profiled by immunosequencing and related to cytomegalovirus serostatus. All discovery cohort repertoires had been generated using a single sequencing platform. The study aimed to test whether cataloging public T cell receptors could reveal signatures of past pathogen exposure. To decide whether each TCR beta V gene segment behaved as functional or pseudogenic, an earlier analysis of some 600 of the donors relied on high-throughput TCR beta sequencing. High-throughput TCR immunosequencing, statistical association of individual TCRs with disease status, and machine learning were combined to predict cytomegalovirus infection status. A later analysis re-examined previously published TCR beta repertoires from about 670 donors and added high-resolution HLA genotyping to investigate patterns of TCR occurrence. About five DR-DQ haplotypes were treated as single units for association and clustering because of strong linkage in the cohort. Donor age, sex, ethnicity and CMV serostatus were compiled alongside the repertoire data. Beyond this particular receptor, the publication reports: When HLA alleles, especially DR and DQ, strongly co-occurred, attributing TCR associations to individual alleles was difficult. In an earlier analysis of roughly 560 of the donors, most TCR beta V segments were observed in productive rearrangements about 87% or about 30% of the time, broadly matching IMGT annotations. The earlier analysis of nearly 600 of the donors excluded approximately 17 rarely observed V segments, including chromosome 9 orphons, because counts were too low. Roughly uniform sequencing depth across donors was assumed in presence/absence analyses, although this assumption may not hold. A later analysis associated about 17,000 TCR beta sequences with specific HLA alleles at a false discovery rate of 0.05. Because the 87-base-pair reads could not distinguish some IMGT-functional V segments, including TRBV6-2 and TRBV6-3, those segments were excluded. In the study, 150 to 200 TCR beta chains were listed as associated with cytomegalovirus. According to a later genetic analysis, donors in an Asian-associated ancestry cluster had fewer N-insertions in productive TCRs than the roughly 700-donor mean. CMV serostatus was the only immune exposure information available for the cohort. Most TCR sequences were seen in very few donors, while some public TCRs were found in many individuals. Because HLA typing was unavailable for some donors at each locus, only the typed subset was used in association tests. According to a later analysis, parvovirus B19, influenza, CMV and Epstein-Barr virus appeared linked to several top co-occurrence clusters. A later analysis found that HLA-associated TCR beta chains were more clonally expanded and had lower generation probabilities than equally common non-associated chains. This cohort had only TCR beta chains sequenced, and the lack of alpha or paired-chain data limited which features could be detected. A few of the identified cytomegalovirus-associated TCR beta chains were confirmed in vitro to be specific for cytomegalovirus antigens. The authors suggested that the approach could potentially be generalized to other disease states and immunological phenotypes. A later genetic analysis associated a missense DCLRE1C variant with V-gene and J-gene trimming of TCR beta chains, and an independent cohort replicated the association. The sequencing pipeline was judged likely to have produced a cluster of highly shared sequence variants as a technical artifact. The classifier was reported to diagnose cytomegalovirus status with high specificity and sensitivity in both the original and validation cohorts. According to a later analysis, most CMV-associated TCR beta chains appeared to be HLA-restricted, and the HLA associations seemed to be driven largely by CMV exposure. Linkage disequilibrium might explain the correlated functional status among segregating V segments, but an unknown experimental factor could not be excluded. In a later analysis, the rate of TCR association differed among HLA loci, with DRB1 alleles having the most associated TCRs and HLA-C alleles having the fewest. A further reported finding was that TCR beta sequences accurately predicted the HLA-A and HLA-B alleles for most subjects in the first cohort.

The germline V gene gives CDR1 as MNHNS and CDR2 as SASEGT. Trimming leaves V shorter by 7 bases and J shorter by 8 bases, with the junction holding 12 bases beyond the gene matches. Including the terminal cysteine and phenylalanine, the CDR3 comprises 15 residues. Kept here is only the CDR3 DNA, which spans 45 bases and is read in frame from base 1. The cohort comprised approximately 700 healthy bone marrow donors. At the time of sampling, all cohort members were nominally healthy, though unrecorded immune exposures were likely present. The donor was CMV seronegative and belonged to the group of approximately 320 seronegative cohort members. A peripheral blood sample was collected from each donor, and TCR beta sequencing was performed on peripheral blood mononuclear cells. Genomic DNA was extracted from the blood cell samples with the Qiagen DNeasy Blood Extraction Kit. Preparation of the library involved the immunoSEQ multiplex PCR assay. A mixture of 60 forward primers for TCR Vbeta segments and 13 reverse primers for TCR Jbeta segments was used in the multiplex PCR. The CDR3 region of rearranged TCR beta genes was amplified from genomic DNA by a multiplex PCR assay. The amplified TCR beta libraries were sequenced on the Illumina HiSeq System as 87-base-pair reads. Processing in the source paper ran as follows. Across the roughly 700 repertoires, a later analysis counted 80 million or so unique TCR beta chains, roughly 11 million of which were shared by at least two donors. Raw reads were error-corrected and collapsed into unique sequences by a nearest-neighbor algorithm in which closely related sequences were merged to remove PCR and sequencing errors. Alignment of CDR3 sequences to IMGT reference sequences was used to assign V, D and J gene segments. For a sequence to be retained, a match of at least six nucleotides was required to both a V gene segment and a J gene segment. Rearrangements were called productive when the CDR3 lacked stop codons and stayed in frame with V and J; all others were non-productive. CDR3 was defined according to IMGT convention as the region running from the second conserved V-encoded cysteine to the conserved J-encoded phenylalanine. The earlier analysis of about 590 of the donors excluded sequences that lacked an unambiguous match to a single V gene segment. An earlier analysis of a few hundred of the donors called V segments functional above 56.7% productive rearrangements and segregating when the between-donor standard deviation exceeded 5%. A statistical classification framework was developed to diagnose cytomegalovirus status using the catalog of TCR beta chain sequences. In a later analysis, TCR nucleotide sequences were compared against IMGT/GENE-DB human TR gene sequences so that V and J genes could be assigned. Using the TCRdist pipeline, a later analysis assigned CDR3 sequences along with most-parsimonious VDJ recombination scenarios. In a later analysis, each TCR beta chain was defined by its CDR3 amino acid sequence together with its V-gene family, and reads without a unique V-gene family were excluded. A later analysis removed several hundred highly shared, low-generation-probability nucleotide sequences to deal with suspected cross-contamination and a sequencing artifact. A later analysis calculated a clonal expansion index for each public chain from normalized within-repertoire ranks of inferred template counts. A later analysis computed generation probabilities with a VDJ recombination model fitted to out-of-frame rearrangements, and checked the results against IGoR. A later analysis scored TCR-TCR, TCR-HLA and TCR-CMV co-occurrence with hypergeometric tests, applying a repertoire-size bias correction to TCR pairs. To estimate false discovery rates, a later analysis permuted the HLA or CMV assignments 20 times. In a later analysis, co-occurring TCRs were grouped with DBSCAN, and TCRdist sequence similarity was added when clustering was performed within HLA-allele-positive subsets. Repertoires with fewer than 30,000 or more than 120,000 public chains, plus five repertoires with anomalous nucleotide sharing, were excluded from co-occurrence clustering. Held by TCRdb, this immuneACCESS table contains in-frame sequences only and omits some clones. Under half of the omission traces to an unresolved V gene where checked; the cause of the rest is unknown. That table supplies the V and J calls and clone size; D and trimming were determined from the DNA. Present in this sample are about 250,000 clones, roughly 70% of which were seen just once. The biggest ten clones account for 2% to 2.5% of the sample.

On this clone itself: Its antigen is unknown. Base qualities are not at hand, and no much larger clone is one base apart.

The specimen was PBMCs. The chain joins TRBV6-1 to TRBJ1-2; TRBD1 aligns with 11 central bases. The TCR originated in a female donor in good health and CMV-seronegative. The DNA is TGTGCCAGCACCATCGGACAGGGGGCAGGTAGGGGCTACACCTTC. Its product reads: CASTIGQGAGRGYTF.